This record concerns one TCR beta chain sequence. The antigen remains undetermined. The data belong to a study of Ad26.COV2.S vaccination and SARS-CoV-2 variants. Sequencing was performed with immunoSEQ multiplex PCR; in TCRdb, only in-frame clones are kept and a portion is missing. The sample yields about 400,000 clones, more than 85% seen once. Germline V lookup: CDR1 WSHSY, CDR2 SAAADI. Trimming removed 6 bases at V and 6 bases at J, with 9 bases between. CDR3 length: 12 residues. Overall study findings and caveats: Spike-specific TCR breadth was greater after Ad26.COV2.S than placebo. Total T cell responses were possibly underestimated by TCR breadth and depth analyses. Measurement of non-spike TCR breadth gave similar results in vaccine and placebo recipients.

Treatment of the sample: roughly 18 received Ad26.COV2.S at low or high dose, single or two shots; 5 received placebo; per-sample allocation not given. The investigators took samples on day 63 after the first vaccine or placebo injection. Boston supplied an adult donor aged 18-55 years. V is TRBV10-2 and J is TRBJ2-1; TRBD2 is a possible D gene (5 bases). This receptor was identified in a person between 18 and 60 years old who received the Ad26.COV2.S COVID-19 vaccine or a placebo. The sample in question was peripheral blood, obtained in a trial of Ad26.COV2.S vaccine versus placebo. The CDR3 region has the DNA TGCGCCAGCAGCCCTACTAGCAATGAGCAGTTCTTC. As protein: CASSPTSNEQFF.